This T cell receptor (beta chain) comes out of a study of blood T cell repertoires in COVID-19. The protocol was immunoSEQ multiplex PCR, while the TCRdb copy is restricted to in-frame clones and leaves out a portion. The data contain just over 15,000 clones, around 80% of them singletons. Trimming removed 8 bases from V and 7 bases from J; junction bases left unmatched: 8. This CDR3 has 13 amino acids. Germline values: CDR1 KGHSH, CDR2 LQKENI. Specimen: peripheral blood. The chain links TRBV18 to TRBJ1-5; 7 positions match TRBD1. The sequence derives from a human donor in a cohort sampled during active COVID-19. The CDR3 DNA follows: TGTGCCAGCGCAACAGGGGAACGGCAGCCCCAGCATTTT. Protein product: CASATGERQPQHF. Looking up the rest from reference TRBV18 and TRBJ1-5 gives the full variable domain: NAGVMQNPRHLVRRRGQEARLRCSPMKGHSHVYWYRQLPEEGLKFMVYLQKENIIDESGMPKERFSAEFPKEGPSILRIQQVVRGDSAAYFCASATGERQPQHFGDGTRLSIL.